Below are 9 T cell receptor beta chains sequenced from a single sample in a study of CD8 T cells in ankylosing spondylitis. TCRdb fed the 5' RACE reads into MiXCR, producing one record per CDR3 protein. This sample has more than 150,000 distinct CDR3 sequences, with roughly 13% found just once. The sequenced material came from blood, either unsorted or a sorted T cell fraction (not recorded which). The receptors shown here come from a female donor with ankylosing spondylitis or in good health (not recorded which).

A note on this clonotype: A much larger clone lies a single base off, so this may be a read error. This chain connects TRBV7-9 to TRBJ1-2; no clear D gene. The CDR3 runs to 17 residues. The V gene lost 0 bases and the J gene lost 1 base, with 15 bases spanning the gap. From germline, CDR1 is SEHNR and CDR2 FQNEAQ (reference sequence). The chain's CDR3 is CASSLAFSADLNYGYTF. The CDR3 nucleotides read TGTGCCAGCAGCTTAGCGTTCTCGGCAGACCTTAACTATGGCTACACCTTC.

A few counts support this clonotype. The CDR3 here is CASSLTVYGYTF. The CDR3, as DNA: TGTGCCAGCAGCCTGACAGTTTATGGCTACACCTTC. V and J are TRBV7-2 and TRBJ1-2, with D maybe TRBD1 (5 bases). Germline CDR1 SGHTA, CDR2 FQGNSA. The CDR3 sequence is 12 residues long. With 5 bases removed from V and 5 bases from J, the gap between germline ends came to 9 bases.

This clonotype was found many times. V and J are TRBV5-1 and TRBJ2-1; the D gene could be TRBD1 or TRBD2 (5 bases each). Trimming removed 3 bases from V and 5 bases from J, with 9 bases in between. Per germline, CDR1 SGHRS and CDR2 YFSETQ. This CDR3 has 13 amino acids. CDR3 sequence reads: CASSSGTDNEQFF. DNA for the CDR3: TGCGCCAGCAGCTCCGGGACGGACAATGAGCAGTTCTTC.

This clonotype was seen at least ten times. The gene calls are TRBV9 and TRBJ1-1; D gene ambiguous. The CDR3 is 13 amino acids. Per germline, CDR1 SGDLS and CDR2 YYNGEE. Trimming left V 3 bases short and J 6 bases short, with 12 bases between. CDR3 residues: CASSAKGQSEAFF. As DNA, the CDR3 is TGTGCCAGCAGCGCTAAGGGTCAATCTGAAGCTTTCTTT. Variable domain in full (rest from reference TRBV9 and TRBJ1-1): DSGVTQTPKHLITATGQRVTLRCSPRSGDLSVYWYQQSLDQGLQFLIQYYNGEERAKGNILERFSAQQFPDLHSELNLSSLELGDSALYFCASSAKGQSEAFFGQGTRLTVV.

This clonotype was picked up many times. This chain uses TRBV30 with TRBJ2-7; D gene unclear. Trimming left V 1 base short and J 3 bases short, with 4 bases between. CDR1 GTSNPN and CDR2 SVGIG come from the germline V gene (reference sequence). The CDR3 is 11 amino acids. CDR3 nucleotides: TGTGCCTGGAGTGGGGGCTACGAGCAGTACTTC. This translates into CAWSGGYEQYF. The full variable domain, rest sourced from reference TRBV30 and TRBJ2-7, is SQTIHQWPATLVQPVGSPLSLECTVEGTSNPNLYWYRQAAGRGLQLLFYSVGIGQISSEVPQNLSASRPQDRQFILSSKKLLLSDSGFYLCAWSGGYEQYFGPGTRLTVT.

The rearrangement links TRBV19 to TRBJ1-3, with D maybe TRBD1 (6 bases). The CDR3 has 15 residues. CDR1 LNHDA and CDR2 SQIVND come from the germline V gene (reference sequence). V lost 5 bases, J lost 0 bases, and 11 bases lay in between. The CDR3 sequence is CASSDDRTSGNTIYF. The CDR3 nucleotides are TGTGCCAGTAGTGACGACAGGACCTCTGGAAACACCATATATTTT.

The sample holds many counts of this clonotype. The rearrangement links TRBV7-2 to TRBJ2-2; D gene unclear. Trimming pared 0 bases from V and 2 bases from J, leaving 4 bases between. The CDR3 has 14 amino acids. Germline CDR1 reads SGHTA; CDR2 reads FQGNSA. DNA for the CDR3: TGTGCCAGCAGCTTAGCGGGTAACACCGGGGAGCTGTTTTTT. It encodes CASSLAGNTGELFF.

This clonotype was picked up many times. The V and J genes are TRBV4-3 and TRBJ2-3, with unresolved D. Germline V CDR1 and CDR2: LGHNA, YSLEER. The CDR3 is 15 amino acids. The V gene lost 0 bases and the J gene lost 2 bases, with 9 bases spanning the gap. The DNA of the CDR3 is TGCGCCAGCAGCCAAGAGTGGCGGTCCACAGATACGCAGTATTTT. It is translated as CASSQEWRSTDTQYF.

This clonotype has more than one count but fewer than ten. The gene calls are TRBV4-1 and TRBJ2-2; 10 positions match TRBD1. The CDR3 is 18 residues long. Germline assignment: CDR1 MGHRA and CDR2 YSYEKL. The J segment lost 5 bases and the V segment lost 3 bases, leaving 12 bases of the junction unmatched. The CDR3 is CASSQGTGTGDRTGELFF. CDR3 DNA: TGCGCCAGCAGCCAGGGCACCGGGACAGGGGATAGGACCGGGGAGCTGTTTTTT.